This T cell receptor beta chain was documented in a study of cytomegalovirus exposure and HLA in healthy donors. Whole-study results and caveats: Upon later analysis, TCR association rates were observed to vary by HLA locus, being highest for DRB1 and lowest for HLA-C. According to an earlier analysis, most TCR beta V segments yielded productive rearrangements about 90% or about 30% of the time. According to the study, 160 or so TCR beta chains were cytomegalovirus-associated.

With 60 Vbeta and 13 Jbeta primers, the PCR was carried out. Authors' analysis steps: Among the unique TCR beta chains that a later analysis counted, about 84 million in all, around 11 million were shared. Sequencing used immunoSEQ multiplex PCR; TCRdb keeps in-frame clones, though not all of them. The V and J calls and clone size are taken from that table; D and trimming were inferred from the DNA. The table has 150,000 to 200,000 clones, over 70% seen once; the top ten hold approximately 8.7%. Worth noting for this clone: The target antigen is unknown.

V lost 1 base to trimming and J lost 13 bases; unmatched junction nucleotides: 9. The germline V gene encodes CDR1 MNHNY and CDR2 SVGAGI (reference sequence). The CDR3 has 14 amino acids. The sequenced sample consisted of PBMCs. The J gene is TRBJ2-2, the V gene TRBV6-6; the match to TRBD1 covers 7 bases. The clonotype originates from a man in his late teens or twenties in good health and CMV-seropositive. In DNA, the CDR3 is TGTGCCAGCAGTTACTTTTCCCCGGGACAGAGGCTGTTTTTT. It specifies CASSYFSPGQRLFF.